Below are 10 T cell receptor beta chains sequenced from a single sample in a study of cytomegalovirus exposure and HLA in healthy donors. The PCR had 60 Vbeta and 13 Jbeta primers. Libraries were prepared by immunoSEQ multiplex PCR; TCRdb keeps only in-frame clonotypes and omits some of them. The sample contains approximately 160,000 clones, about four fifths of which appear only once. The sequencing sample was made of PBMCs. The receptors derive from a woman aged 45 to 65 in good health and CMV-seropositive.

The chain uses TRBV7-2 and TRBJ2-3; 13 bases match TRBD2. In germline, CDR1 is SGHTA, CDR2 FQGNSA. The CDR3 totals 19 residues. Trimming cost V 3 bases and J 3 bases; bases outside gene matches: 12. CDR3 DNA sequence: TGTGCCAGCAGCTTTGGGAGAACTACTAGCGGGGGGGCTACAGATACGCAGTATTTT. Its protein product is CASSFGRTTSGGATDTQYF.

The rearrangement joins TRBV7-9 to TRBJ1-4; D is undetermined. Germline CDR1 is SEHNR and CDR2 is FQNEAQ (reference sequence). The CDR3 is made up of 15 amino acids. Trimming removed 0 bases at V and 3 bases at J, with 8 bases between. For the CDR3, the DNA is TGTGCCAGCAGCTTAGCCGGAGGGTCTAATGAAAAACTGTTTTTT. Residues: CASSLAGGSNEKLFF.

In this sample, this clone turned up a few times. V usage is TRBV14 and J usage is TRBJ2-7; 7 bases line up with TRBD1. The CDR3 loop spans 12 amino acids. Germline V gene sequence: CDR1 SGHDN, CDR2 FVKESK. V was clipped by 5 bases and J by 3 bases; unmatched bases: 1. CDR3 sequence reads: CASSNRGYEQYF. The CDR3 DNA reads as TGTGCCAGCAGCAACAGGGGCTACGAGCAGTACTTC.

This chain connects TRBV4-2 to TRBJ1-1, with D unresolved. Trimming cost V 0 bases and J 0 bases, with 17 bases left between them. CDR1 and CDR2 from the germline V gene are LGHNA and YNFKEQ. The CDR3 runs to 18 residues. The DNA of the CDR3 is TGTGCCAGCAGCCAAGACAGCCAGGCCCTAACCATGAACACTGAAGCTTTCTTT. It encodes CASSQDSQALTMNTEAFF.

The chain employs TRBV11-3 and TRBJ2-1, with 11 bases that match TRBD2. The CDR3 is made up of 14 amino acids. J was trimmed by 6 bases and V by 3 bases; bases with no gene match: 1. The germline V gene encodes CDR1 SGHNT and CDR2 YENEEA. The DNA for the CDR3 is TGTGCCAGCAGCTTCGGACTAGCGGGCAATGAGCAGTTCTTC. Its translation is CASSFGLAGNEQFF.

The chain couples TRBV12-2 to TRBJ2-7; the DNA was not used to check the table's D call, TRBD1. TRBV12-2 is a pseudogene locus. The CDR3 is 14 residues long. The CDR3 region has the DNA TGTGCAAGTCGGGGGGTAAGGGGGTCGGCCGAGCAGTACTTC. As protein: CASRGVRGSAEQYF.

The chain employs TRBV6-5 and TRBJ1-2, with a possible D match to TRBD1 (5 bases). V dropped 1 base and J dropped 3 bases, with 6 bases sitting between them. The V gene's germline CDR1 is MNHEY and CDR2 SVGAGI. This CDR3 is built from 13 residues. This CDR3 is CASSYWGDYGYTF. The CDR3 region has the DNA TGTGCCAGCAGTTACTGGGGGGACTATGGCTACACCTTC.

This chain joins TRBV2 and TRBJ1-3; 7 positions match TRBD1. J was trimmed by 4 bases and V by 11 bases; bases with no gene match: 8. This CDR3 comprises 13 residues. Germline loops: CDR1 SNHLY, CDR2 FYNNEI. Written as DNA, the CDR3 is TGTGCCGGGGAACAGGGGAAAGGAAACACCATATATTTT. Translating gives CAGEQGKGNTIYF. Using reference TRBV2 and TRBJ1-3 for the parts outside the CDR3, the full variable domain is EPEVTQTPSHQVTQMGQEVILRCVPISNHLYFYWYRQILGQKVEFLVSFYNNEISEKSEIFDDQFSVERPDGSNFTLKIRSTKLEDSAMYFCAGEQGKGNTIYFGEGSWLTVV.

The chain has TRBV12-5 and TRBJ2-3, with 13 bases that match TRBD2. V lost 1 base to trimming and J lost 0 bases; unmatched junction nucleotides: 4. The germline CDR1 and CDR2 sequences are LGHNT and FRNRAP. There are 18 residues in the CDR3. The CDR3 is CASGLGTSGSPSTDTQYF. DNA for the CDR3: TGTGCTAGTGGTTTGGGGACTAGCGGGAGCCCTAGCACAGATACGCAGTATTTT.

The chain uses TRBV7-2 and TRBJ2-7; 11 positions agree with TRBD1. Germline CDR1 and CDR2: SGHTA and FQGNSA. The length of the CDR3 is 15 residues. Trimming took 2 bases from V and 5 from J; bases not matched to a gene: 5. This CDR3 is CASSLKRTGGNEQYF. In DNA, the CDR3 is TGTGCCAGCAGCTTAAAAAGGACAGGGGGCAACGAGCAGTACTTC.